A single sample is the source of the 23 T cell receptor beta chains below, sequenced in a study of regulatory T cells in long-lasting Graves disease. As to time point: persistent/refractory GD, antithyroid drugs over 5 years with positive TRAb. PBMC-derived RNA was used for the TCR library. Through Arm-PCR of CDR3 regions and iRepertoire HTBI primers, TCR beta libraries were built. TCRdb re-called the multiplex PCR reads through MiXCR, storing one row per CDR3 protein. Of about 300,000 distinct CDR3 sequences in the sample, 22% were seen once. Sequences were derived from peripheral blood mononuclear cells (PBMCs), sampled when the disease was refractory, from a patient treated with antithyroid drugs. The receptor set was obtained from a female donor with Graves disease.

In this sample, this clonotype turned up a few times. The chain combines TRBV12-3 or TRBV12-4 with TRBJ2-3; TRBD1 matches at 9 bases. V lost 6 bases to trimming and J lost 4 bases; unmatched junction nucleotides: 8. CDR3 length equals 15 residues. The CDR3 DNA reads TGTGCCAGCAGCCAGGGGGGACAGGGATCAGATACGCAGTATTTT. It yields the protein CASSQGGQGSDTQYF.

This clonotype was recorded at least ten times. One end of the junction is discordant with germline, which a read error may explain. This chain uses TRBV12-3 or TRBV12-4 with TRBJ1-5; D is unclear. The CDR3 has 14 amino acids. Written as DNA, the CDR3 is TGTGCCAGCAGCTTAGTCTCCCGCAATCAGCCCCAGCATTTT. Its protein is CASSLVSRNQPQHF.

CDR3 amino acids: CASSYPSPGLAGGAWAAKNIQYF. The CDR3 DNA follows: TGTGCCAGCAGTTACCCTTCCCCGGGACTAGCGGGAGGGGCATGGGCTGCCAAAAACATTCAGTACTTC. J is TRBJ2-4 and V is TRBV6-2 or TRBV6-3, with TRBD2 matching over 16 bases. This CDR3 is 23 amino acids long. Germline values: CDR1 MNHEY, CDR2 SVGEGT. After removal of 2 bases from V and 1 base from J, the junction contained 17 bases not matched to a gene.

This clonotype has only a few counts. CDR3 coding DNA: TGTGCCAGCAGCTTAGCCGGACAGTCTGGAAACACCATATATTTT. Residues: CASSLAGQSGNTIYF. The V gene is TRBV11-2, the J gene TRBJ1-3; maybe TRBD1 (6 bases). Trimming stripped 1 base from V and 1 base from J, with 8 bases between. The CDR3 extends over 15 amino acids. CDR1 is SGHAT and CDR2 is FQNNGV in the germline V gene. The variable domain in full, with the rest retrieved from reference TRBV11-2 and TRBJ1-3, is EAGVAQSPRYKIIEKRQSVAFWCNPISGHATLYWYQQILGQGPKLLIQFQNNGVVDDSQLPKDRFSAERLKGVDSTLKIQPAKLEDSAVYLCASSLAGQSGNTIYFGEGSWLTVV.

The chain employs TRBV20-1 and TRBJ2-7; the D gene is possibly TRBD2 (6 bases). The CDR3 extends over 13 amino acids. The ends were cut back, 4 bases at V and 0 bases at J, with 10 bases in the middle. Germline values: CDR1 DFQATT, CDR2 SNEGSKA (reference sequence). DNA for the CDR3: TGCAGTGCTAACGTCGGGGGCTCCTACGAGCAGTACTTC. Its translation: CSANVGGSYEQYF.

This clonotype was recorded at least ten times. The rearrangement links TRBV7-2 to TRBJ2-7; the match to TRBD1 covers 8 bases. The J segment lost 2 bases and the V segment lost 1 base, leaving 7 bases of the junction unmatched. CDR1 and CDR2 (germline): SGHTA, FQGNSA. The CDR3 totals 16 residues. This CDR3 is CASSLGTGLHPYEQYF. Here the CDR3 DNA reads TGTGCCAGCAGCTTAGGGACAGGGCTGCACCCCTACGAGCAGTACTTC.

The V call is TRBV6-2 or TRBV6-3, the J call TRBJ2-1; no firm D call. This CDR3 has 11 amino acids. Germline-derived CDR1 and CDR2 are MNHEY and SVGEGT. Trimming shortened V by 6 bases and J by 6 bases, and 6 bases separated the two germline ends. In DNA, the CDR3 is TGTGCCAGCAGGACGACCAATGAGCAGTTCTTC. This encodes CASRTTNEQFF.

The V call is TRBV3-1, the J call TRBJ2-2, with D hard to call. Germline V lookup: CDR1 LGHDT, CDR2 YNNKEL (reference sequence). Deletions cut 4 bases from V and 11 bases from J, with 11 bases between. This CDR3 contains 12 residues. CDR3 loop: CASSPYDGELFF. Written as DNA, the CDR3 is TGTGCCAGCAGCCCCTATGACGGAGAGCTGTTTTTT.

The rearrangement joins TRBV11-2 to TRBJ1-1; weak D call: TRBD1 (5 bases). The CDR3 has 15 residues. From germline, CDR1 is SGHAT and CDR2 FQNNGV. Trimming stripped 6 bases from V and 3 bases from J, with 17 bases between. The CDR3 nucleotides read TGTGCCAGCAGTCCAGACCCAGGGCGGGACACTGAAGCTTTCTTT. Protein: CASSPDPGRDTEAFF.

V usage is TRBV27 and J usage is TRBJ2-2; 11 nucleotides match TRBD2. The germline V gene has CDR1 MNHEY and CDR2 SMNVEV (reference sequence). Unmatched junction bases numbered 11, after V lost 5 bases and J lost 0 bases. The CDR3 contains 19 residues. CDR3 region: CASSLQGLAGFANTGELFF. The CDR3 nucleotides read TGTGCCAGCAGTCTACAAGGACTAGCGGGCTTCGCGAACACCGGGGAGCTGTTTTTT.

The table lists this clonotype with a few counts. The chain is built from TRBV7-9 and TRBJ1-4; a possible D gene is TRBD1 (5 bases). The V gene's germline CDR1 is SEHNR and CDR2 FQNEAQ (reference sequence). This CDR3 comprises 17 residues. V shed 5 bases and J shed 10 bases, with 26 bases lying between them. The CDR3 sequence: CASSPPGTSVGRGKLFF. The CDR3 DNA sequence: TGTGCCAGCAGCCCTCCCGGGACGTCGGTCGGTAGGGGAAAACTGTTTTTT. Supplemented by reference TRBV7-9 and TRBJ1-4, the full variable domain reads DTGVSQNPRHKITKRGQNVTFRCDPISEHNRLYWYRQTLGQGPEFLTYFQNEAQLEKSRLLSDRFSAERPKGSFSTLEIQRTEQGDSAMYLCASSPPGTSVGRGKLFFGSGTQLSVL.

This clonotype was recorded a few times. The chain recombines TRBV6-2 or TRBV6-3 with TRBJ2-5, with TRBD1 as a possible D gene (6 bases). The CDR3 spans 14 residues. The V gene lost 8 bases and the J gene lost 1 base, with 14 bases spanning the gap. Per the germline V gene, CDR1 is MNHEY and CDR2 is SVGEGT. The CDR3, as DNA: TGTGCCAGCGGGAACAGGGCTCCCCAAGAGACCCAGTACTTC. Its translation: CASGNRAPQETQYF.

The V and J genes are TRBV6-2 or TRBV6-3 and TRBJ2-1; 8 bases line up with TRBD2. CDR1 is MNHEY and CDR2 is SVGEGT in the germline V gene. This CDR3 is 16 amino acids long. V trimming: 1 base; J trimming: 6 bases; junction bases outside the gene matches: 8. CDR3 loop: CASSYYPAGEGNEQFF. The CDR3 region has the DNA TGTGCCAGCAGTTACTATCCAGCGGGAGAAGGCAATGAGCAGTTCTTC.

This clonotype has at least ten counts. The rearrangement joins TRBV18 to TRBJ1-5; tentatively, D is TRBD1 (5 bases). The V end lost 5 bases, the J end lost 5 bases, and 16 bases lay between the germline ends. Germline assignment: CDR1 KGHSH and CDR2 LQKENI. CDR3 length: 15 amino acids. The CDR3 DNA sequence: TGTGCCAGCTCAGAATATCAGGGACCCGATCAGCCCCAGCATTTT. Amino acids: CASSEYQGPDQPQHF.

This clonotype was detected ten times or more. The chain couples TRBV24-1 to TRBJ2-7, with 9 bases aligning to TRBD1. V trimming: 9 bases; J trimming: 2 bases; junction bases outside the gene matches: 7. Germline CDR1 is KGHDR and CDR2 is SFDVKD. The length of the CDR3 is 14 residues. The chain's CDR3 is CATSTGTGPYEQYF. CDR3 sequence (DNA): TGTGCCACCTCGACCGGGACAGGGCCCTACGAGCAGTACTTC.

This clonotype was picked up many times. The rearrangement joins TRBV10-3 to TRBJ1-2; perhaps TRBD1 as D (6 bases). Trimming left V 3 bases short and J 8 bases short, with 13 bases between. CDR1 and CDR2 from the germline V gene are ENHRY and SYGVKD. This CDR3 has 13 residues. CDR3 amino acids: CAISDKGGEGYTF. In DNA form, the CDR3 reads TGTGCCATCAGTGACAAAGGGGGAGAAGGCTACACCTTC.

J is TRBJ2-7 and V is TRBV7-9; a possible D gene is TRBD2 (6 bases). V gave up 2 bases and J gave up 2 bases, with 10 bases separating them. The germline CDR1 and CDR2 sequences are SEHNR and FQNEAQ (reference sequence). The CDR3 covers 14 residues. The CDR3 region is CASSLSPGAYEQYF. The CDR3 bases are TGTGCCAGCAGCTTAAGTCCGGGGGCCTACGAGCAGTACTTC.

This clonotype has ten or more counts. The rearrangement joins TRBV5-6 to TRBJ2-7, with no clear D. Trimming shortened V by 0 bases and J by 2 bases, and 9 bases separated the two germline ends. Looked up from germline, CDR1 is SGHDT and CDR2 is YYEEEE. CDR3 length: 14 residues. The chain's CDR3 is CASSLDGGAYEQYF. CDR3 nucleotides: TGTGCCAGCAGCTTGGACGGCGGAGCCTACGAGCAGTACTTC.

The sample holds many counts of this clonotype. The chain uses TRBV28 and TRBJ1-2; no clear D. Looked up from germline, CDR1 is MDHEN and CDR2 is SYDVKM. Trimming removed 1 base from V and 5 bases from J, with 5 bases in between. This CDR3 has 12 amino acids. The CDR3 coding sequence is TGTGCCAGCAGTTTATCAGGTTATGGCTACACCTTC. Its translation: CASSLSGYGYTF.

This rearrangement joins TRBV18 to TRBJ2-5, with 7 bases that match TRBD2. The length of the CDR3 is 16 residues. CDR1 and CDR2 (germline): KGHSH, LQKENI. V was pared by 8 bases and J by 1 base, with 13 bases of the junction left unmatched. The CDR3 loop is CASLHRGASGQETQYF. CDR3 nucleotides: TGTGCCAGCCTCCATCGAGGGGCTAGCGGCCAAGAGACCCAGTACTTC.

CDR3 residues: CASTWGGTSGTGELFF. The CDR3 DNA follows: TGCGCCAGCACCTGGGGAGGGACTAGCGGAACCGGGGAGCTGTTTTTT. The J gene is TRBJ2-2, the V gene TRBV4-1; TRBD2 matches at 11 bases. The ends lost 7 bases at V and 5 bases at J; junction bases unmatched: 9. Germline V CDR1 and CDR2: MGHRA, YSYEKL. This CDR3 is built from 16 residues.

This rearrangement joins TRBV2 to TRBJ2-1; 10 bases agree with TRBD2. Germline V CDR1 and CDR2: SNHLY, FYNNEI. The CDR3 runs 15 residues. Trimming removed 2 bases from V and 9 bases from J; junction bases left unmatched: 7. This CDR3 is CASSEPSGSLTEQFF. CDR3 DNA sequence: TGTGCCAGCAGTGAACCTAGCGGGAGTCTTACTGAGCAGTTCTTC.

The chain has TRBV7-9 and TRBJ2-2; TRBD1 is a possible D gene (6 bases). CDR1 is SEHNR, CDR2 FQNEAQ, per germline (reference sequence). The germline V and J ends were trimmed by 5 bases and 4 bases, with 17 bases remaining between them. The CDR3 length is 16 residues. CDR3 sequence reads: CASSPNPGHLTGELFF. CDR3 bases: TGTGCCAGCAGCCCCAACCCGGGACACCTCACCGGGGAGCTGTTTTTT.